One sample yielded the 28 T cell receptor beta chains listed below, sequenced in a study of blood T cell repertoires in COVID-19. Using immunoSEQ multiplex PCR, the repertoire was profiled, and TCRdb retains in-frame clones only, with some absent. The sample comprises roughly 250,000 clones, approximately 84% of which are singletons, and less than 4% rests with the top ten. Sequenced input: PBMCs or T cells enriched from blood (not recorded which). These receptors originate from a middle-aged woman with acute COVID-19.

In the case of this clone: Within the sample, other DNA sequences also encode this same CDR3. The chain employs TRBV3-1 (or the pseudogene TRBV3-2) and TRBJ2-2, with TRBD1 matching 9 bases. Germline-derived CDR1 and CDR2 are LGHDT and YNNKEL (reference sequence). Unmatched junction bases numbered 1, after V lost 3 bases and J lost 5 bases. This CDR3 spans 14 amino acids. The CDR3 region is CASSQGQGTGELFF. Here the CDR3 DNA reads TGTGCCAGCAGCCAGGGACAGGGAACCGGGGAGCTGTTTTTT.

The chain uses TRBV24-1 and TRBJ2-5; 7 bases map to TRBD1. With V trimmed by 5 bases and J by 4 bases, 6 bases remained unmatched. Germline lookup yields CDR1 KGHDR and CDR2 SFDVKD. The CDR3 totals 14 residues. This CDR3 is CATSGQGVVETQYF. The CDR3 DNA is TGTGCCACCAGTGGACAGGGTGTTGTAGAGACCCAGTACTTC.

Written as DNA, the CDR3 is TGTGCCAGTAGTATCAACTCGGACAATGAGCAGTTCTTC. Amino acid sequence: CASSINSDNEQFF. This chain uses TRBV19 with TRBJ2-1; D not certain. The CDR3 loop spans 13 amino acids. Per the germline V gene, CDR1 is LNHDA and CDR2 is SQIVND (reference sequence). V lost 3 bases to trimming and J lost 5 bases, with 8 bases between them.

The chain links TRBV11-3 to TRBJ2-5, with 10 bases that match TRBD2. The CDR3 runs 16 residues. J lost 5 bases, V lost 2 bases, and 8 bases had no gene match. Germline lookup yields CDR1 SGHNT and CDR2 YENEEA. CDR3 loop: CASSLRASGSVETQYF. CDR3 coding DNA: TGTGCCAGCAGCTTAAGGGCTAGCGGGAGTGTGGAGACCCAGTACTTC.

V is TRBV7-8 and J is TRBJ2-5; 9 bases are shared with TRBD1. This CDR3 is built from 16 residues. CDR1 SGHVS and CDR2 FQNEAQ come from the germline V gene. Trimming removed 3 bases from V and 4 bases from J; junction bases left unmatched: 9. CDR3 nucleotides: TGTGCCAGCAGCTTCCTACTAGACAGGGGGGGAGAGACCCAGTACTTC. It is translated as CASSFLLDRGGETQYF.

This clone has a single count. V and J are TRBV24-1 and TRBJ2-7; D gene ambiguous. Germline lookup yields CDR1 KGHDR and CDR2 SFDVKD. The length of the CDR3 is 14 residues. The germline V and J ends were trimmed by 8 bases and 8 bases, with 21 bases remaining between them. Written as DNA, the CDR3 is TGTGCCACCACTAACCAAGTCCTACGATCGAAGCAGTACTTC. Protein product: CATTNQVLRSKQYF.

The chain couples TRBV24-1 to TRBJ2-1, with D hard to call. Germline lookup yields CDR1 KGHDR and CDR2 SFDVKD. The CDR3 runs to 12 residues. V dropped 9 bases and J dropped 6 bases, with 11 bases sitting between them. CDR3 sequence (DNA): TGTGCCACCTCGGTTAGTGGCAATGAGCAGTTCTTC. Translating it yields CATSVSGNEQFF.

The V gene is TRBV27, the J gene TRBJ2-7; TRBD2 might be the D (6 bases). Germline values: CDR1 MNHEY, CDR2 SMNVEV (reference sequence). V shed 3 bases and J shed 4 bases, with 16 bases lying between them. This CDR3 contains 15 residues. Here the CDR3 reads CASSLGLQTGYEQYF. The DNA of the CDR3 is TGTGCCAGCAGTTTGGGACTTCAAACGGGATACGAGCAGTACTTC.

The chain joins TRBV19 to TRBJ2-2; 15 bases are shared with TRBD2. Trimming cost V 6 bases and J 6 bases; bases outside gene matches: 8. This CDR3 spans 17 amino acids. Germline V gene sequence: CDR1 LNHDA, CDR2 SQIVND (reference sequence). The CDR3 region has the DNA TGTGCCAGTAGCAACCCCGGACTAGCGGGAGGGGCCGGGGAGCTGTTTTTT. Translating gives CASSNPGLAGGAGELFF.

The V and J genes are TRBV9 and TRBJ2-7, with D uncertain. CDR1 SGDLS and CDR2 YYNGEE come from the germline V gene. The CDR3 is 14 residues long. With 0 bases removed from V and 3 bases from J, the gap between germline ends came to 10 bases. The CDR3 loop is CASSVANDFYEQYF. The CDR3 bases are TGTGCCAGCAGCGTAGCTAACGATTTCTACGAGCAGTACTTC.

Here the CDR3 DNA reads TGTGCCAGCAGTCCAAGGAATTGGAGGGGCTACACCTTC. Its protein is CASSPRNWRGYTF. The chain has TRBV27 and TRBJ1-2; no reliable D call. With 5 bases removed from V and 8 bases from J, the gap between germline ends came to 15 bases. Germline values: CDR1 MNHEY, CDR2 SMNVEV (reference sequence). CDR3 length: 13 amino acids.

Regarding this clone: The junction shows a germline mismatch at one end, possibly a read error. The chain uses TRBV7-2 and TRBJ2-5; 9 positions agree with TRBD2. Germline CDR1 reads SGHTA; CDR2 reads FQGNSA. This CDR3 comprises 14 residues. This CDR3 is CASSVAGDRETQYF. Here the CDR3 DNA reads TGTGCCAGCAGCGTAGCGGGAGACCGAGAGACCCAGTACTTC.

The chain links TRBV19 to TRBJ2-7; D perhaps matches TRBD2 (6 bases). This CDR3 comprises 16 residues. CDR1 and CDR2 (germline): LNHDA, SQIVND (reference sequence). With 1 base removed from V and 1 base from J, the gap between germline ends came to 14 bases. The CDR3 loop reads CASSIAGRSLSYEQYF. The CDR3, as DNA: TGTGCCAGTAGTATAGCCGGGAGATCCCTTTCCTACGAGCAGTACTTC.

The V call is TRBV3-1 (or the pseudogene TRBV3-2), the J call TRBJ2-7; D is uncertain. The CDR3 consists of 12 residues. The V gene's germline CDR1 is LGHDT and CDR2 YNNKEL (reference sequence). The germline V and J ends were trimmed by 1 base and 3 bases, with 4 bases remaining between them. The CDR3 region is CASSQAGYEQYF. The DNA for the CDR3 is TGTGCCAGCAGCCAAGCCGGCTACGAGCAGTACTTC.

This clone was seen a single time. The rearrangement joins TRBV27 to TRBJ2-4, with 7 bases matching TRBD2. Germline V CDR1 and CDR2: MNHEY, SMNVEV (reference sequence). J gave up 3 bases and V 6 bases, and 8 bases lay outside the gene matches. The CDR3 consists of 15 residues. CDR3 DNA sequence: TGTGCCAGCAGGGACCCCAGGGAGGGCAAAAACATTCAGTACTTC. Translation gives CASRDPREGKNIQYF.

This clone has just one count. This sequence joins TRBV12-2 and TRBJ1-1. TRBV12-2 has pseudogene status. The length of the CDR3 is 11 residues. CDR3 coding DNA: TGTGCAAGTCGTGGAGTCGGTGGAGCTTTCTTT. Protein: CASRGVGGAFF.

The J gene is TRBJ1-2, the V gene TRBV7-3; 10 bases are a match to TRBD1. CDR3 length: 17 residues. The V segment lost 4 bases and the J segment 7 bases; nucleotides outside the gene matches: 15. The germline gives CDR1 SGHTA, CDR2 FQGTGA. For the CDR3, the DNA is TGTGCCAGCAGCTCGACCCCGAGGACAGGGGGGGCGGGTGGCTACACCTTC. Protein sequence: CASSSTPRTGGAGGYTF.

This sequence joins TRBV6-1 and TRBJ1-3, with a tentative D call TRBD1 (6 bases). Germline assignment: CDR1 MNHNS and CDR2 SASEGT. Trimming pared 1 base from V and 2 bases from J, leaving 15 bases between. The CDR3 has 17 residues. CDR3 nucleotide sequence: TGTGCCAGCAGTGAAGGCGTCGCGGGGGCCGCTGGAAACACCATATATTTT. Translated, it gives CASSEGVAGAAGNTIYF.

The rearrangement joins TRBV5-8 to TRBJ1-2; no clear D gene. The CDR3 contains 14 residues. The ends were cut back, 0 bases at V and 6 bases at J, with 12 bases in the middle. Germline V lookup: CDR1 SGHTS, CDR2 YDEGEE. The CDR3 region is CASSLGFSSDGYTF. CDR3 sequence (DNA): TGTGCCAGCAGCTTGGGTTTTTCGAGCGATGGCTACACCTTC.

This chain uses TRBV6-5 with TRBJ1-6; D gene ambiguous. Trimming pared 0 bases from V and 13 bases from J, leaving 13 bases between. Germline V gene sequence: CDR1 MNHEY, CDR2 SVGAGI. The CDR3 is 14 residues long. The CDR3: CASSYSRSSGPLHF. CDR3 DNA: TGTGCCAGCAGTTACTCTAGGTCCTCCGGGCCCCTCCACTTT.

The chain uses TRBV6-1 and TRBJ1-1; tentative D call: TRBD1 (5 bases). Germline CDR1 and CDR2: MNHNS and SASEGT. This CDR3 has 13 residues. The V end was cut by 3 bases, the J end by 4 bases, with 9 bases between. The CDR3 DNA reads as TGTGCCAGCAGTGATGCGGGGCTCACTGAAGCTTTCTTT. Translation: CASSDAGLTEAFF.

The chain combines TRBV2 with TRBJ2-6; 10 bases match TRBD2. This CDR3 contains 17 residues. With 5 bases clipped from V and 3 bases from J, the junction kept 7 bases outside the gene matches. Per the germline V gene, CDR1 is SNHLY and CDR2 is FYNNEI. The CDR3 here is CASSFRLAGGGANVLTF. DNA for the CDR3: TGTGCCAGCAGTTTCCGCTTAGCGGGAGGTGGGGCCAACGTCCTGACTTTC.

This clone was observed a few times. This chain connects TRBV6-6 to TRBJ2-1; TRBD1 is a possible D gene (5 bases). The CDR3 runs to 14 residues. Per germline, CDR1 MNHNY and CDR2 SVGAGI (reference sequence). V lost 7 bases to trimming and J lost 5 bases, with 15 bases between them. CDR3 region: CASITGGAHNEQFF. Here the CDR3 DNA reads TGTGCCAGCATCACCGGTGGGGCCCACAATGAGCAGTTCTTC.

This clone showed up just once. The chain joins TRBV6-5 to TRBJ1-6; 7 bases line up with TRBD1. V lost 6 bases to trimming and J lost 7 bases; unmatched junction nucleotides: 9. The V gene's germline CDR1 is MNHEY and CDR2 SVGAGI. This CDR3 is 15 amino acids long. The DNA for the CDR3 is TGTGCCAGCAGGAACAGGGGTGTAGGGAATTCACCCCTCCACTTT. Its protein product is CASRNRGVGNSPLHF.

The chain recombines TRBV7-2 with TRBJ2-3; no definite D call. The CDR3 runs to 11 residues. The V gene's germline CDR1 is SGHTA and CDR2 FQGNSA. Trimming removed 4 bases at V and 5 bases at J, with 4 bases between. CDR3: CASSSLDTQYF. CDR3 sequence (DNA): TGTGCCAGCAGCTCTTTAGATACGCAGTATTTT.

The chain links TRBV27 to TRBJ2-1, with TRBD2 matching 13 bases. Germline values: CDR1 MNHEY, CDR2 SMNVEV (reference sequence). J gave up 15 bases and V 0 bases, and 8 bases lay outside the gene matches. This CDR3 has 15 amino acids. Here the CDR3 DNA reads TGTGCCAGCAGTTTATCGGGACTAGCGGGAACGAAGAGGTTCTTC. This gives the protein CASSLSGLAGTKRFF.

V and J are TRBV29-1 and TRBJ2-7; possibly TRBD2 for D (5 bases). CDR1 is SQVTM, CDR2 ANQGSEA, per germline. Trimming pared 4 bases from V and 7 bases from J, leaving 11 bases between. This CDR3 has 11 residues. CDR3 loop: CSVAGETEQYF. In DNA form, the CDR3 reads TGCAGCGTTGCCGGGGAAACGGAGCAGTACTTC.

The genes are TRBV7-9 and TRBJ1-2; D perhaps matches TRBD1 (5 bases). The CDR3 has 15 amino acids. In germline, CDR1 is SEHNR, CDR2 FQNEAQ (reference sequence). Trimming shortened V by 0 bases and J by 4 bases, and 12 bases separated the two germline ends. CDR3: CASSLARAGSYGYTF. The DNA of the CDR3 is TGTGCCAGCAGCTTAGCTAGGGCAGGGTCCTATGGCTACACCTTC.